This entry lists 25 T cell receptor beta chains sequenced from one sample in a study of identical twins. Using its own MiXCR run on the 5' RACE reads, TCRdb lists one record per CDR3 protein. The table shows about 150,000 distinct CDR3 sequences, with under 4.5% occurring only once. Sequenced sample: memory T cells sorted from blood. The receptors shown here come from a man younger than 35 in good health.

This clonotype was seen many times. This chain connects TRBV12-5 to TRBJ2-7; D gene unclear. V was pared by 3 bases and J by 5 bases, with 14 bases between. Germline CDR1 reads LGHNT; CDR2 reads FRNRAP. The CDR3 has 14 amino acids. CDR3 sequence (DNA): TGTGCTAGTGGTTTTGGTATCGGGCTCCACGAGCAGTACGTC. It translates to CASGFGIGLHEQYV.

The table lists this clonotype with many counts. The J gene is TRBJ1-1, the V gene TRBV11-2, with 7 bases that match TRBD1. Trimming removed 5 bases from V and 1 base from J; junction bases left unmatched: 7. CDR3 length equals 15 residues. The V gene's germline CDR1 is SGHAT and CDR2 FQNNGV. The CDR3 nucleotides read TGTGCCAGCAGCACGACCAGGGGGACGAACACTGAAGCTTTCTTT. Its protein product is CASSTTRGTNTEAFF.

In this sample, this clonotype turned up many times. CDR3 sequence: CASSPQGWGGADTQYF. In DNA form, the CDR3 reads TGTGCCAGCAGCCCCCAGGGCTGGGGAGGTGCAGATACGCAGTATTTT. The chain couples TRBV9 to TRBJ2-3, with D possibly being TRBD2 (6 bases). The germline V gene has CDR1 SGDLS and CDR2 YYNGEE. This CDR3 is 16 amino acids long. The V gene lost 4 bases and the J gene lost 4 bases, with 19 bases spanning the gap.

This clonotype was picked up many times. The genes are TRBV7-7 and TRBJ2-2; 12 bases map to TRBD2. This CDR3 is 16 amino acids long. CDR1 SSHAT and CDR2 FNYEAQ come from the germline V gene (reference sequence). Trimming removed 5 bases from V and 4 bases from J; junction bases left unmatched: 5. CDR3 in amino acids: CASSRTSGTLTGELFF. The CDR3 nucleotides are TGTGCCAGCAGCCGGACTAGCGGGACGCTCACCGGGGAGCTGTTTTTT.

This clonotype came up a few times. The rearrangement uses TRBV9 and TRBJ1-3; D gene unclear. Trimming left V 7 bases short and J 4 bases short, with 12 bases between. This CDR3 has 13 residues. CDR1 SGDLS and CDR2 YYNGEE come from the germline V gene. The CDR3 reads CASGGGAGNTIYF. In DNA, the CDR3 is TGTGCCAGCGGTGGCGGCGCCGGAAACACCATATATTTT.

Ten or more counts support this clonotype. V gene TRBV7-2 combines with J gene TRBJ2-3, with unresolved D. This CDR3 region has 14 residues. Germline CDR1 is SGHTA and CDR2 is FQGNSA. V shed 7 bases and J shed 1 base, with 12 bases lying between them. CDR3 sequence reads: CASTPGLRTDTQYF. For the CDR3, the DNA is TGTGCCAGCACCCCAGGCCTGCGCACAGATACGCAGTATTTT.

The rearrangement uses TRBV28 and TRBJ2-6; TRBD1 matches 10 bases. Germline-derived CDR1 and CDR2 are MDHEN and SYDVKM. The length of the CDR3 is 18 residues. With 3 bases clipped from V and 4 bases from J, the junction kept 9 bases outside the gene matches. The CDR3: CASSFPTGGFSGANVLTF. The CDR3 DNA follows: TGTGCCAGCAGTTTTCCGACAGGGGGCTTCTCCGGGGCCAACGTCCTGACTTTC.

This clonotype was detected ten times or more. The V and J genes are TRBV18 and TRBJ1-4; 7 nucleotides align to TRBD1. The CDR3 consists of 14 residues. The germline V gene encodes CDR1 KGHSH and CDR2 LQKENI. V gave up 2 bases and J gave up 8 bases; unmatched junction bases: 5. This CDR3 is CASSPNAGGEKLFF. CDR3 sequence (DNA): TGTGCCAGCTCACCAAACGCAGGGGGAGAAAAACTGTTTTTT.

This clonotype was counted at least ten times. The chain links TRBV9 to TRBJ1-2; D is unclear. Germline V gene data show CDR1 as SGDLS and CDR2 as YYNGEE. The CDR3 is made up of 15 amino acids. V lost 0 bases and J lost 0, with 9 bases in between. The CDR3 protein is CASSVEGNTNYGYTF. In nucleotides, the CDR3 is TGTGCCAGCAGCGTAGAAGGGAACACTAACTATGGCTACACCTTC.

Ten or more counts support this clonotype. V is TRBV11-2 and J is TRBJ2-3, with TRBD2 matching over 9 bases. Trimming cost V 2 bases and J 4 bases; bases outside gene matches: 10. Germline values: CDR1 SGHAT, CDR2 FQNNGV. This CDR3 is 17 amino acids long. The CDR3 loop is CASSLPRGAGGSDTQYF. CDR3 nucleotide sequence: TGTGCCAGCAGCTTACCTAGGGGAGCGGGAGGTTCAGATACGCAGTATTTT.

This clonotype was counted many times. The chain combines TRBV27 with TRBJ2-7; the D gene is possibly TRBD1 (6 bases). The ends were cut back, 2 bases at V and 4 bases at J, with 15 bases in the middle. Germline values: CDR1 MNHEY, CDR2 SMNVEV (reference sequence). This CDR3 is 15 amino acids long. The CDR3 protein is CASSLQGQGIYEQYV. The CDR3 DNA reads TGTGCCAGCAGTTTACAGGGTCAGGGGATATACGAGCAGTACGTC.

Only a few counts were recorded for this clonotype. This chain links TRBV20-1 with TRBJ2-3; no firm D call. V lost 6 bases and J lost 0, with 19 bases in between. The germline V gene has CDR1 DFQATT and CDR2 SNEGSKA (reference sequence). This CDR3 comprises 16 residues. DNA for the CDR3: TGCAGTGCAAAGATTCGCCCACTCCAGAGCACAGATACGCAGTATTTT. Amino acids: CSAKIRPLQSTDTQYF.

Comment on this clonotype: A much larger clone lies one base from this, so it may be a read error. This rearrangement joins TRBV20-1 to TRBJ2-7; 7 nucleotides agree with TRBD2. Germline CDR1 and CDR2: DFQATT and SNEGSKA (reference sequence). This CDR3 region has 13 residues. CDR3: CSATKTSFYEQNF. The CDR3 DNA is TGCAGTGCAACGAAGACTAGCTTTTACGAGCAGAACTTC.

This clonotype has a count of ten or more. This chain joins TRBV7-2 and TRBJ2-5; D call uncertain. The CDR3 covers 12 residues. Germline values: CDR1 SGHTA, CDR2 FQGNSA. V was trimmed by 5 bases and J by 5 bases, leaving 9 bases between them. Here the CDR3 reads CASSMKRETQYF. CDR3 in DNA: TGTGCCAGCAGCATGAAGAGGGAGACCCAGTACTTC. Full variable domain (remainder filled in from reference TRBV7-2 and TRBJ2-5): GAGVSQSPSNKVTEKGKDVELRCDPISGHTALYWYRQSLGQGLEFLIYFQGNSAPDKSGLPSDRFSAERTGGSVSTLTIQRTQQEDSAVYLCASSMKRETQYFGPGTRLLVL.

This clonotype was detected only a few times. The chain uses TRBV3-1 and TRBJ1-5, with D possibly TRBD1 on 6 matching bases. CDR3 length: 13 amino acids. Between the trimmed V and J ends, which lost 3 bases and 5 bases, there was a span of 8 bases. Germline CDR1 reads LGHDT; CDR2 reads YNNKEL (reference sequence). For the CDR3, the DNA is TGTGCCAGCAGCCACGGACAGCATCAGCCCCAGCATTTT. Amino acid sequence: CASSHGQHQPQHF.

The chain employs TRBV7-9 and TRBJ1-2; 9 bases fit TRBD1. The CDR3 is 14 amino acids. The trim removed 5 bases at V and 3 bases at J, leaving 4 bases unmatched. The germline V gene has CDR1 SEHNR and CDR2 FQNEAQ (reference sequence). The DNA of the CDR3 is TGTGCCAGCAGCCCAGGGACAGGGCACTATGGCTACACCTTC. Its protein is CASSPGTGHYGYTF.

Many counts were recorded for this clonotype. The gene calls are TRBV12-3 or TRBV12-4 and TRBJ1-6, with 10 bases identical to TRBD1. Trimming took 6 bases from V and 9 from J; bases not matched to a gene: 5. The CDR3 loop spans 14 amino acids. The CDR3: CASRMTGGFSPLHF. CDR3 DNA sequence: TGTGCCAGCAGGATGACAGGGGGCTTTTCACCCCTCCACTTT.

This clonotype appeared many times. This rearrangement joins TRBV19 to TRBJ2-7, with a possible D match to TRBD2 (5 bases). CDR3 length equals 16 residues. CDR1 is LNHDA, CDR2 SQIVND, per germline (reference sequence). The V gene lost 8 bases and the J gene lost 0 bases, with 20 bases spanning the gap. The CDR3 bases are TGTGCCAGTGCTAGTTCCGGGATTGACGGCTCCTACGAGCAGTACTTC. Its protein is CASASSGIDGSYEQYF.

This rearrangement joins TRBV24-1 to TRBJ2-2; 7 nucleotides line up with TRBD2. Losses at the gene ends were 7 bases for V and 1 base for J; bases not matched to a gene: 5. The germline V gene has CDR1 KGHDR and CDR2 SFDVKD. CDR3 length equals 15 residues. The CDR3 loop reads CATRAKRENTGELFF. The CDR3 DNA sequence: TGTGCCACCAGAGCGAAGCGGGAGAACACCGGGGAGCTGTTTTTT.

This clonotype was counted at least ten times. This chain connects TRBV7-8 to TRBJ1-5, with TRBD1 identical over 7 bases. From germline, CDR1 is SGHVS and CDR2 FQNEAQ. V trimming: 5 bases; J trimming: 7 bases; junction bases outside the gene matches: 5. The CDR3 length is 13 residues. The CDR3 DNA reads TGTGCCAGCAGCCCGACAGGGTTACAGCCCCAGCATTTT. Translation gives CASSPTGLQPQHF.

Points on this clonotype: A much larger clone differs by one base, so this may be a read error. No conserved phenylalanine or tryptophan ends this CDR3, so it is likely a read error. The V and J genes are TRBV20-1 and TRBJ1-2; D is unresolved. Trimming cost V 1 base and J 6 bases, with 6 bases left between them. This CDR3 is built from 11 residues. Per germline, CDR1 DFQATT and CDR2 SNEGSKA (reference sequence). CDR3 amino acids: CSARAGNGYTY. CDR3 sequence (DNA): TGCAGTGCTAGAGCGGGGAATGGCTACACCTAC.

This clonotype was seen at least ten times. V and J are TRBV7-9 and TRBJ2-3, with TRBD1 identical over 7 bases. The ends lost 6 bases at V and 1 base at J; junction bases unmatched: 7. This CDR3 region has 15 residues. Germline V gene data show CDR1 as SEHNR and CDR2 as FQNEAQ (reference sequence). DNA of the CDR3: TGTGCCAGCAGAAATCCCGGGACAGGCACAGATACGCAGTATTTT. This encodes CASRNPGTGTDTQYF.

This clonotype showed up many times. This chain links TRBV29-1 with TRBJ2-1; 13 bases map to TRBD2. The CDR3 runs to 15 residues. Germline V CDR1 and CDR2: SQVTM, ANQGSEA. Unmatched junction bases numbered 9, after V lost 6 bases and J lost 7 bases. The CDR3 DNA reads TGCAGCGTAGACTTACTAGCGGGAGGGCGGAATGAGCAGTTCTTC. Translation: CSVDLLAGGRNEQFF.

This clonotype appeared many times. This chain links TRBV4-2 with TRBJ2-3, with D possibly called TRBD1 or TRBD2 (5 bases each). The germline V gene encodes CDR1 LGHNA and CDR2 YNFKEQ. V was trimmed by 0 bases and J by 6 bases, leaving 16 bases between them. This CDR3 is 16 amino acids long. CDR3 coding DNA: TGTGCCAGCAGCCAAGAAAGTAAGCCCCGGGACGATACGCAGTATTTT. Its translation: CASSQESKPRDDTQYF.

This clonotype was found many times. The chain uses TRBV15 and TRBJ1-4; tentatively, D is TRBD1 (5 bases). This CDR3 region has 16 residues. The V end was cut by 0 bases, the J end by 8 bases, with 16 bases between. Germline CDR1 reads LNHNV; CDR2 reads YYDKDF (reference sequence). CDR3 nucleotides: TGTGCCACCAGCAGAGATTCGGCCAGGGTGGGAGAAAAACTGTTTTTT. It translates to CATSRDSARVGEKLFF.